The T cell receptor beta chain described here comes from a study of neurological immune-mediated disorders. The V end lost 10 bases, the J end lost 6 bases, and 19 bases lay between the germline ends. Germline assignment: CDR1 SNHLY and CDR2 FYNNEI. This CDR3 is built from 14 residues. In its sample, this clonotype was seen many times. The cDNA came from 5'RACE with 10-nucleotide random UMIs. In TCRdb, the 5' RACE reads were re-called with MiXCR into one record per CDR3 protein. This sample has 45,000 to 55,000 distinct CDR3 sequences, with 3% to 3.5% found just once. The chain recombines TRBV2 with TRBJ2-1, with D possibly called TRBD1 or TRBD2 (5 bases each). This receptor was taken from a man aged 40-49 years with multiple sclerosis. Source material: PBMCs. CDR3 loop: CATQPPGRGNEQFF. In nucleotides, the CDR3 is TGTGCCACCCAACCCCCGGGACGGGGCAATGAGCAGTTCTTC.